This TCR beta chain was identified during a study of blood T cell repertoires in COVID-19. Study-wide background: Samples of COVID-19 (acute and convalescent) were obtained from the United States, Italy and Spain. T cells, B-cell-depleted T cells, or PBMCs provided the cDNA or gDNA that served as material.

The authors' processing: Amplified reference gene primers provided the basis for estimating nucleated cell counts. Libraries were prepared by immunoSEQ multiplex PCR; TCRdb keeps only in-frame clonotypes and omits some of them. D and trimming come from the DNA, and the V and J calls and clone size come from that table. The sample consists of 70,000 to 95,000 clones, over 80% of them appearing once. J gave up 3 bases and V 2 bases, and 4 bases lay outside the gene matches. The CDR3 runs to 16 residues. Germline assignment: CDR1 MNHEY and CDR2 SVGEGT. This TCR came from a man older than 75 with active or convalescent COVID-19. Source material: peripheral blood. The chain has TRBV6-2 or TRBV6-3 and TRBJ2-1, with 10 nucleotides matching TRBD2. Here the CDR3 DNA reads TGTGCCAGCAGTTACGGAGCGGGAGGGCTCTACAATGAGCAGTTCTTC. Encoded protein: CASSYGAGGLYNEQFF.